The sequence of this T cell receptor beta chain was determined in a study of T cells in Graves' hyperthyroidism and ophthalmopathy. This clonotype turned up a few times. The V gene's germline CDR1 is MNHEY and CDR2 SVGAGI. The CDR3 has 16 residues. The V gene end was trimmed by 2 bases and the J gene end by 6 bases; junction bases not matched to a gene: 10. Amplification of TCR beta CDR3 regions was performed using RNA transcripts as template. First-round RT-PCR targeting the TCR CDR3 was performed with the HTBI primer set. TCRdb itself ran the multiplex PCR reads through MiXCR, one entry per CDR3 protein. In the table there are roughly 530,000 distinct CDR3 sequences, 17% of which are singletons.

This chain links TRBV6-5 with TRBJ1-5, with TRBD1 matching over 7 bases. The receptor was isolated from a woman aged 18-30 years with Graves' ophthalmopathy. The source material was blood. The CDR3 nucleotides are TGTGCCAGCAGTTACAAATGGGACAGTCACCGTCAGCCCCAGCATTTT. Encoded protein: CASSYKWDSHRQPQHF.